The 10 T cell receptor beta chains in this list originate from one sample, sequenced in a study of blood T cell repertoires in COVID-19. Generated by immunoSEQ multiplex PCR, the TCRdb table keeps only in-frame clones and is missing some. The sample includes some 220,000 clones, 84% seen only once; the top ten take 5.1%. Input material: peripheral blood. These receptors all stem from a woman aged 55-70 years who had recovered from COVID-19.

The V and J genes are TRBV12-3 or TRBV12-4 and TRBJ1-1, with TRBD1 identical over 8 bases. The J segment lost 10 bases and the V segment lost 6 bases, leaving 4 bases of the junction unmatched. CDR3 length equals 11 residues. The CDR3 protein is CASSYGQGAFF. The CDR3 DNA reads as TGTGCCAGCAGCTACGGACAGGGAGCTTTCTTT.

This clone came up once. V usage is TRBV5-1 and J usage is TRBJ2-7; D is possibly TRBD1 (6 bases). CDR3 size: 14 residues. Germline values: CDR1 SGHRS, CDR2 YFSETQ. Between the trimmed V and J ends, which lost 4 bases and 2 bases, there was a span of 13 bases. The CDR3 nucleotides are TGCGCCAGCAGCCGGGGTGACAGGACCTACGAGCAGTACTTC. Translation gives CASSRGDRTYEQYF.

The table lists this clone with a count of one. CDR3 bases: TGTGCCAGCAGCTTGTCCGGGGGGGCCGACGAGCAGTACTTC. This translates into CASSLSGGADEQYF. The chain is built from TRBV5-4 and TRBJ2-7; the match to TRBD2 covers 8 bases. The CDR3 contains 14 residues. CDR1 and CDR2 (germline): SGHNT, YYREEE (reference sequence). V shed 1 base, J shed 5 bases, and the junction held 5 bases outside the gene matches.

The chain links TRBV7-3 to TRBJ2-2; 7 bases are a match to TRBD1. Unmatched junction bases numbered 4, after V lost 6 bases and J lost 3 bases. CDR3 length equals 14 residues. The germline CDR1 and CDR2 sequences are SGHTA and FQGTGA. The CDR3 is CASSPGQYTGELFF. The DNA of the CDR3 is TGTGCCAGCAGTCCGGGACAGTACACCGGGGAGCTGTTTTTT. The full variable domain, its missing parts supplied by reference TRBV7-3 and TRBJ2-2, is GAGVSQTPSNKVTEKGKYVELRCDPISGHTALYWYRQSLGQGPEFLIYFQGTGAADDSGLPNDRFFAVRPEGSVSTLKIQRTERGDSAVYLCASSPGQYTGELFFGEGSRLTVL.

The chain carries TRBV10-3 and TRBJ2-3; D gene ambiguous. The CDR3 runs to 11 residues. V shed 7 bases and J shed 4 bases, with 6 bases lying between them. Germline-derived CDR1 and CDR2 are ENHRY and SYGVKD. The CDR3 region is CAIISPDTQYF. DNA of the CDR3: TGTGCCATCATAAGCCCAGATACGCAGTATTTT.

This chain links TRBV4-3 with TRBJ1-4; D is unclear. Trimming stripped 4 bases from V and 4 bases from J, with 13 bases between. Germline values: CDR1 LGHNA, CDR2 YSLEER. This CDR3 contains 15 residues. The CDR3: CASSPEGLLNEKLFF. In DNA, the CDR3 is TGCGCCAGCAGCCCCGAAGGACTCCTTAATGAAAAACTGTTTTTT.

This sequence joins TRBV9 and TRBJ1-6, with unresolved D. V lost 1 base, J lost 7 bases, and 9 bases lay in between. From germline, CDR1 is SGDLS and CDR2 YYNGEE. The CDR3 sequence is 14 residues long. CDR3 sequence: CASSVRRENSPLHF. The CDR3 nucleotides are TGTGCCAGCAGCGTACGTCGGGAAAATTCACCCCTCCACTTT.

The count of this clone is one. CDR3 nucleotide sequence: TGCGCCAGCAGCCATCCGGGACAGGGGGTTGAAGCTTTCTTT. Translating gives CASSHPGQGVEAFF. V usage is TRBV5-1 and J usage is TRBJ1-1, with 11 bases fitting TRBD1. The germline CDR1 and CDR2 sequences are SGHRS and YFSETQ. The CDR3 loop spans 14 amino acids. V trimming: 4 bases; J trimming: 7 bases; junction bases outside the gene matches: 6.

This rearrangement joins TRBV3-1 (or the pseudogene TRBV3-2) to TRBJ2-1; D gene uncertain. CDR1 LGHDT and CDR2 YNNKEL come from the germline V gene (reference sequence). Deletions cut 2 bases from V and 11 bases from J, with 10 bases between. The CDR3 has 12 amino acids. The CDR3 bases are TGTGCCAGCAGCCAATCGGTAACGCAGCAGTTCTTC. This codes for CASSQSVTQQFF.

The sample holds one count of this clone. The J gene is TRBJ2-7, the V gene TRBV4-2; 7 bases line up with TRBD2. The CDR3 length is 17 residues. Germline-derived CDR1 and CDR2 are LGHNA and YNFKEQ. V shed 3 bases and J 1 base; nucleotides not matched to a gene: 12. The CDR3 bases are TGTGCCAGCAGCCAGGGTTTCGGGCGGGGGACTTCCTACGAGCAGTACTTC. Amino acid sequence: CASSQGFGRGTSYEQYF.